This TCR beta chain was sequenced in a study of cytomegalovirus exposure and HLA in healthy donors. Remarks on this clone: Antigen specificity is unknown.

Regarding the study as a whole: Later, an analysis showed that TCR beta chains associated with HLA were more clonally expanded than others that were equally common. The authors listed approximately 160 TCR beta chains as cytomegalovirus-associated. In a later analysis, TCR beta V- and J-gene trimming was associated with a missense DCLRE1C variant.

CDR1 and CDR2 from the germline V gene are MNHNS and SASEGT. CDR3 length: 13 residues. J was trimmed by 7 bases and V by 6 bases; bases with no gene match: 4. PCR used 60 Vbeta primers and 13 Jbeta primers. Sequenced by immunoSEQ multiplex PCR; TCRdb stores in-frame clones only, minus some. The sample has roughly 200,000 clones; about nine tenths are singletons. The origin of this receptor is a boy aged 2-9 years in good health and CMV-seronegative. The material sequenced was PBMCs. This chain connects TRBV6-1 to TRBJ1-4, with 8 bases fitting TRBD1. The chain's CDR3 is CASRSTGVEKLFF. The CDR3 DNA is TGTGCCAGCAGATCGACAGGGGTTGAAAAACTGTTTTTT.